Listed here are 9 T cell receptor beta chains from one sample, sequenced in a study of T cell changes during pregnancy in multiple sclerosis. Produced via immunoSEQ multiplex PCR; TCRdb's table is partial and in-frame only. The sample lists 40,000 to 50,000 clones, around 95% occurring once. The starting material was CD8+ T cells from peripheral blood mononuclear cells, obtained after pregnancy. Every receptor here comes from a female donor with multiple sclerosis, enrolled in a pregnancy study.

The chain recombines TRBV10-3 with TRBJ2-7, with TRBD1 identical over 7 bases. Germline CDR1 reads ENHRY; CDR2 reads SYGVKD. The CDR3 extends over 16 amino acids. The J segment lost 1 base and the V segment lost 7 bases, leaving 13 bases of the junction unmatched. CDR3: CAITATGASGSYEQYF. The DNA of the CDR3 is TGTGCCATCACCGCTACAGGGGCCAGCGGTTCCTACGAGCAGTACTTC.

The chain links TRBV27 to TRBJ2-7; 7 nucleotides align to TRBD1. CDR3 length: 13 residues. The V gene's germline CDR1 is MNHEY and CDR2 SMNVEV (reference sequence). J gave up 6 bases and V 6 bases, and 8 bases lay outside the gene matches. For the CDR3, the DNA is TGTGCCAGCAGGGGACAGTCCCTGTCCGAGCAGTACTTC. This gives the protein CASRGQSLSEQYF.

V is TRBV9 and J is TRBJ1-3; D perhaps matches TRBD1 (5 bases). The length of the CDR3 is 19 residues. The germline CDR1 and CDR2 sequences are SGDLS and YYNGEE. Trimming took off 0 bases at V and 0 bases at J, with 19 bases between the two ends. CDR3 protein: CASSVGSTGYTPSGNTIYF. CDR3 nucleotide sequence: TGTGCCAGCAGCGTAGGTTCAACAGGATACACCCCCTCTGGAAACACCATATATTTT.

This rearrangement joins TRBV4-2 to TRBJ1-4; 7 bases align to TRBD1. CDR1 is LGHNA, CDR2 YNFKEQ, per germline. V lost 1 base, J lost 7 bases, and 9 bases stayed unmatched. CDR3 length equals 16 residues. This chain's CDR3 is CASSQAGTADTEKLFF. The CDR3 DNA reads TGTGCCAGCAGCCAAGCCGGGACAGCTGACACTGAAAAACTGTTTTTT.

The chain couples TRBV5-4 to TRBJ2-1; 8 bases match TRBD1. Losses at the gene ends were 4 bases for V and 12 bases for J; bases not matched to a gene: 6. Germline V gives CDR1 SGHNT, CDR2 YYREEE (reference sequence). This CDR3 comprises 12 residues. The CDR3: CASSPDRVRQFF. CDR3 nucleotides: TGTGCCAGCAGCCCGGACAGGGTTCGGCAGTTCTTC.

The chain joins TRBV28 to TRBJ2-6; 7 bases align to TRBD1. Trimming took 1 base from V and 1 from J; bases not matched to a gene: 7. Germline CDR1 and CDR2: MDHEN and SYDVKM. CDR3 length: 18 amino acids. The CDR3 sequence is CASSLSWDSVSGANVLTF. The CDR3 nucleotides read TGTGCCAGCAGTTTATCGTGGGACAGCGTATCTGGGGCCAACGTCCTGACTTTC.

A remark on this clone: The junction departs from germline at one end; a sequencing error may be responsible. This chain connects TRBV2 to TRBJ2-1, with a tentative D call TRBD2 (6 bases). Germline V gene data show CDR1 as SNHLY and CDR2 as FYNNEI. The CDR3 loop spans 15 amino acids. CDR3 nucleotides: TGTGCCAGCGGTGAACGGGGGAGCTCCTACAATGAGCAGTTCTTC. Amino acids: CASGERGSSYNEQFF. Using reference TRBV2 and TRBJ2-1 for the parts outside the CDR3, the full variable domain is EPEVTQTPSHQVTQMGQEVILRCVPISNHLYFYWYRQILGQKVEFLVSFYNNEISEKSEIFDDQFSVERPDGSNFTLKIRSTKLEDSAMYFCASGERGSSYNEQFFGPGTRLTVL.

The rearrangement uses TRBV2 and TRBJ1-1; 9 bases align to TRBD1. Unmatched junction bases numbered 8, after V lost 3 bases and J lost 12 bases. The CDR3 runs to 13 residues. CDR1 SNHLY and CDR2 FYNNEI come from the germline V gene. DNA for the CDR3: TGTGCCAGCAGTGATATGTCGGGACAGGGAACTTTCTTT. Encoded protein: CASSDMSGQGTFF.

The genes are TRBV28 and TRBJ2-5, with a possible D match to TRBD1 (5 bases). CDR3 length: 13 amino acids. V lost 2 bases to trimming and J lost 4 bases, with 8 bases between them. Germline V gene sequence: CDR1 MDHEN, CDR2 SYDVKM. CDR3 nucleotides: TGTGCCAGCAGTTTAGCAGGGTTAGAGACCCAGTACTTC. Residues: CASSLAGLETQYF.